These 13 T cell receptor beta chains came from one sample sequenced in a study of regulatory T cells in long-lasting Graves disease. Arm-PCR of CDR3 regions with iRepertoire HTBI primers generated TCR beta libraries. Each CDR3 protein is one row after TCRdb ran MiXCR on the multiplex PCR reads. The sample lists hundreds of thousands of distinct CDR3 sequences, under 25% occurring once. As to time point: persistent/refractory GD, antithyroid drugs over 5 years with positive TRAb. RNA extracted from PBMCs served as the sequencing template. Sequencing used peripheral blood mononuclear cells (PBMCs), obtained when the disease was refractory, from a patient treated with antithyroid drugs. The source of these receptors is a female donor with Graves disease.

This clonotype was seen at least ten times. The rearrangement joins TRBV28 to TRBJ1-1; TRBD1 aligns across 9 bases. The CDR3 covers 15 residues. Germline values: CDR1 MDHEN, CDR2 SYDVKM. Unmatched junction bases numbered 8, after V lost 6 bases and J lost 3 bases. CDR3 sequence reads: CASRGQGVMDTEAFF. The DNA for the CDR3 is TGTGCCAGCAGGGGACAGGGTGTGATGGACACTGAAGCTTTCTTT. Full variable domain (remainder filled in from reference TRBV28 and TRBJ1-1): DVKVTQSSRYLVKRTGEKVFLECVQDMDHENMFWYRQDPGLGLRLIYFSYDVKMKEKGDIPEGYSVSREKKERFSLILESASTNQTSMYLCASRGQGVMDTEAFFGQGTRLTVV.

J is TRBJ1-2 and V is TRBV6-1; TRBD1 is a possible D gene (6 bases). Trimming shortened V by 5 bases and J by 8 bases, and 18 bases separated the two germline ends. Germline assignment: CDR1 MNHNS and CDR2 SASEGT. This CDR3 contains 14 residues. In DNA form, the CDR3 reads TGTGCCAGCAGTACCCCTAACAGGGAGGGAGGCTACACCTTC. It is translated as CASSTPNREGGYTF.

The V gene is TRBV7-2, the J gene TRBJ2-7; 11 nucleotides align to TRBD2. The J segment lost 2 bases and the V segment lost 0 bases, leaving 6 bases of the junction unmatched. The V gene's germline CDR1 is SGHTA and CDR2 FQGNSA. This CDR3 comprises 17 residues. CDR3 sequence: CASSLAGTSGVPYEQYF. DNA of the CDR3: TGTGCCAGCAGCTTAGCCGGGACTAGCGGAGTGCCCTACGAGCAGTACTTC.

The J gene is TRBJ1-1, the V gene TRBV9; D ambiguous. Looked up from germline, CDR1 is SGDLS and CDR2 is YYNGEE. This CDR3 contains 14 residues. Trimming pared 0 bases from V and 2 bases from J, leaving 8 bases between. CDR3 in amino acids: CASSVATGNTEAFF. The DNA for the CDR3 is TGTGCCAGCAGCGTAGCTACGGGTAACACTGAAGCTTTCTTT.

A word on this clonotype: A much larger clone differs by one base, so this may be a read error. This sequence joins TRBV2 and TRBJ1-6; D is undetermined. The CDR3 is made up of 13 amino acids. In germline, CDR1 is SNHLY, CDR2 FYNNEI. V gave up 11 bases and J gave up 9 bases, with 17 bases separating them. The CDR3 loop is CAGMVGVGSPLHF. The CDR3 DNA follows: TGTGCCGGCATGGTCGGGGTTGGTTCACCCCTCCACTTT.

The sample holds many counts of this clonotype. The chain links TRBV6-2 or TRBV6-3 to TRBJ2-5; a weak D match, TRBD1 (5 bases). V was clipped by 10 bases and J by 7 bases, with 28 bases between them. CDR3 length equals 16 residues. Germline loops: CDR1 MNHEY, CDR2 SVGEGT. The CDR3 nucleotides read TGTGCCACCCGACAGTTTGGCGGAGAGCGCTCATGGACCCAGTACTTC. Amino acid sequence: CATRQFGGERSWTQYF.

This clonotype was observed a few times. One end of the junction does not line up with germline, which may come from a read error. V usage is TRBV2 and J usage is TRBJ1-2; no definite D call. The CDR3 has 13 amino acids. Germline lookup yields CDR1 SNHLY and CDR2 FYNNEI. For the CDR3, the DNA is TGTGCCAGCAGTGACAGAGCTAACTATGGCTACATCTTC. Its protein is CASSDRANYGYIF.

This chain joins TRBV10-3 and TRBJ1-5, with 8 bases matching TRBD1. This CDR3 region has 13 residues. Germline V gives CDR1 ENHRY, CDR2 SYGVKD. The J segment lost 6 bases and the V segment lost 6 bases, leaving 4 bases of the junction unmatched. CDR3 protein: CAISPTGVQPQHF. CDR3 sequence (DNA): TGTGCCATCAGCCCGACAGGGGTTCAGCCCCAGCATTTT.

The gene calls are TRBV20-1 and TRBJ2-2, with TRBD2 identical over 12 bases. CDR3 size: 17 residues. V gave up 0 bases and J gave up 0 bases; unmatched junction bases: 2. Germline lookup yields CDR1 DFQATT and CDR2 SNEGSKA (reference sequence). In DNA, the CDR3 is TGCAGTGCTAGAGATCTAGCGGGAGGGACGAACACCGGGGAGCTGTTTTTT. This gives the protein CSARDLAGGTNTGELFF.

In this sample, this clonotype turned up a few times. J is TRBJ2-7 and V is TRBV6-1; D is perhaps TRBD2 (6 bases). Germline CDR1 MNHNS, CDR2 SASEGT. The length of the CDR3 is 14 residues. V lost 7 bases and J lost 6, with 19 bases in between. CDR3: CASTAGLRGGEQYF. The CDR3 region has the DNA TGTGCCAGCACAGCGGGTCTCCGTGGCGGCGAGCAGTACTTC.

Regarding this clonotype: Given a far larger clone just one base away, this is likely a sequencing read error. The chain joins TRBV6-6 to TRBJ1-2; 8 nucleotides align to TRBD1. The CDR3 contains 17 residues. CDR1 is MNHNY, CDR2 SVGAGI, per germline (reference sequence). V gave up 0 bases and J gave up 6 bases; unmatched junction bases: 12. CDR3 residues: CASSYSVLMTGVHGYTF. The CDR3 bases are TGTGCCAGCAGTTACTCGGTGTTAATGACAGGGGTCCATGGCTACACCTTC.

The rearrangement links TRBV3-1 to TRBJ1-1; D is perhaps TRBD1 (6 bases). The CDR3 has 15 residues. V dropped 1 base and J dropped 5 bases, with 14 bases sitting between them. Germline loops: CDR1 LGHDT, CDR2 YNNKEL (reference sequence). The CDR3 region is CASSQGGGQRTEAFF. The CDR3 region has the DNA TGTGCCAGCAGCCAAGGCGGGGGGCAGAGGACTGAAGCTTTCTTT.

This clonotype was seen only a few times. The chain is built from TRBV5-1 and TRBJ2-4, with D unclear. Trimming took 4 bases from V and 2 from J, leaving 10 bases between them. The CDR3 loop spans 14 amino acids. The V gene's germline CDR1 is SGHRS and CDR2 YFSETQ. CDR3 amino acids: CASSKVRTKNIQYF. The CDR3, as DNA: TGCGCCAGCAGCAAAGTAAGAACCAAAAACATTCAGTACTTC.